This T cell receptor (beta chain) was captured by sequencing in a study of T cells in Graves' hyperthyroidism and ophthalmopathy. Findings and caveats of the study: Researchers found most expanded thyroid clonotypes above 0.001 in blood as well. Ophthalmopathy was separated from stable hyperthyroidism by a 13 V-J model.

Notes on this clonotype: What it recognizes is unknown.

V gave up 0 bases and J gave up 4 bases, with 13 bases separating them. Germline CDR1 MNHNY, CDR2 SVGAGI (reference sequence). The CDR3 loop spans 15 amino acids. From RNA transcripts, TCR beta CDR3 regions were amplified. HTBI primers were used for first-round RT-PCR of the TCR CDR3. TCRdb independently ran MiXCR on the multiplex PCR reads; one entry per CDR3 protein. The table lists around 580,000 distinct CDR3 sequences, roughly 50% of them singletons. Patients aged 18 to 65 had newly diagnosed hyperthyroidism of under 2 months' duration. The chain combines TRBV6-6 with TRBJ2-7; D may be TRBD1 (5 bases). Sequenced material: peripheral blood or thyroid tissue (not recorded which). This TCR derives from a woman aged 18 to 35 with Graves' hyperthyroidism. CDR3 DNA sequence: TGTGCCAGCAGTTACTCTAGACAGCGAATGTACGAGCAGTACTTC. The encoded protein is CASSYSRQRMYEQYF.